The 23 T cell receptor beta chains below were found in one sample sequenced in a study of blood T cell repertoires in COVID-19. The protocol was immunoSEQ multiplex PCR, while the TCRdb copy is restricted to in-frame clones and leaves out a portion. The table includes about 300,000 clones, 80% to 95% detected once. The sequencing input was peripheral blood. The receptors come from a woman in her twenties or thirties with COVID-19, enrolled during active disease.

The chain joins TRBV7-2 to TRBJ1-1; D possibly corresponds to TRBD1 (5 bases). This CDR3 comprises 15 residues. V was clipped by 2 bases and J by 0 bases, with 10 bases between them. Germline CDR1 and CDR2: SGHTA and FQGNSA. The CDR3 sequence is CASSLWGGMNTEAFF. CDR3 in DNA: TGTGCCAGCAGCTTATGGGGGGGGATGAACACTGAAGCTTTCTTT.

Regarding this clone: It is unclear where the CDR3 begins or ends on the DNA, so no DNA is shown, and the CDR3 is as TCRdb lists it. V gene TRBV6-5 combines with J gene TRBJ2-7; the D call TRBD1 from the table was never checked on the DNA. The germline V gene encodes CDR1 MNHEY and CDR2 SVGAGI. The CDR3 is 14 amino acids in total, end residues counted. CDR3 sequence: CASILDRAVYEQYF.

This chain joins TRBV27 and TRBJ1-6, with TRBD1 matching 8 bases. In germline, CDR1 is MNHEY, CDR2 SMNVEV (reference sequence). This CDR3 contains 16 residues. V was clipped by 3 bases and J by 2 bases; unmatched bases: 3. As DNA, the CDR3 is TGTGCCAGCAGTTTCGGACAGGGCACCTATAATTCACCCCTCCACTTT. It specifies CASSFGQGTYNSPLHF.

The chain couples TRBV30 to TRBJ1-2, with D tentatively TRBD1 (5 bases). Germline V lookup: CDR1 GTSNPN, CDR2 SVGIG (reference sequence). The V gene lost 2 bases and the J gene lost 1 base, with 17 bases spanning the gap. This CDR3 contains 16 residues. The CDR3 bases are TGTGCCTGGAGTACAGGCGGGACCGTCTTTAACTATGGCTACACCTTC. Translated: CAWSTGGTVFNYGYTF.

V gene TRBV15 combines with J gene TRBJ2-7; a weak D match, TRBD1 (6 bases). This CDR3 region has 15 residues. Per the germline V gene, CDR1 is LNHNV and CDR2 is YYDKDF (reference sequence). V gave up 3 bases and J gave up 5 bases, with 17 bases separating them. The CDR3 DNA reads TGTGCCACCAGCAGTTTCTCTGGGGGCCTCGACGAGCAGTACTTC. Amino acid sequence: CATSSFSGGLDEQYF.

The CDR3 loop reads CATSRGQSNQPQHF. The CDR3, as DNA: TGTGCCACCAGCAGAGGACAGTCAAATCAGCCCCAGCATTTT. The chain has TRBV15 and TRBJ1-5; D may be TRBD1 (5 bases). Germline CDR1 and CDR2: LNHNV and YYDKDF (reference sequence). CDR3 length: 14 residues. The V end lost 1 base, the J end lost 4 bases, and 8 bases lay between the germline ends.

The chain combines TRBV5-5 with TRBJ1-4; D is ambiguous. The germline CDR1 and CDR2 sequences are SGHKS and YYEKEE (reference sequence). This CDR3 contains 16 residues. Trimming cost V 2 bases and J 7 bases, with 18 bases left between them. The CDR3 loop reads CASSFGLSVVGEKLFF. The DNA for the CDR3 is TGTGCCAGCAGCTTCGGACTTTCGGTTGTCGGTGAAAAACTGTTTTTT.

The chain combines TRBV15 with TRBJ2-2; 10 positions agree with TRBD2. This CDR3 region has 18 residues. Germline CDR1 and CDR2: LNHNV and YYDKDF (reference sequence). The J segment lost 4 bases and the V segment lost 1 base, leaving 9 bases of the junction unmatched. CDR3 in amino acids: CATSRGLAGVSTTGELFF. The CDR3 nucleotides read TGTGCCACCAGCAGAGGCCTAGCGGGAGTGTCGACCACCGGGGAGCTGTTTTTT.

The chain couples TRBV2 to TRBJ2-7; TRBD2 matches at 11 bases. The germline V gene encodes CDR1 SNHLY and CDR2 FYNNEI. The CDR3 covers 14 residues. V shed 6 bases, J shed 7 bases, and the junction held 8 bases outside the gene matches. CDR3 loop: CASRLLAGDGEQYF. CDR3 in DNA: TGTGCCAGCAGGCTACTAGCGGGAGATGGGGAGCAGTACTTC.

The chain joins TRBV19 to TRBJ1-5; no definite D call. Germline CDR1 is LNHDA and CDR2 is SQIVND (reference sequence). The CDR3 is 14 residues long. V lost 6 bases, J lost 5 bases, and 14 bases lay in between. The CDR3 coding sequence is TGTGCCAGTAGCCAAGTTGTTATAGATCAGCCCCAGCATTTT. Amino acid sequence: CASSQVVIDQPQHF.

V is TRBV5-6 and J is TRBJ1-3, with D maybe TRBD1 (5 bases). In germline, CDR1 is SGHDT, CDR2 YYEEEE. V was cut by 4 bases and J by 4 bases, with 18 bases left in between. This CDR3 is built from 16 residues. CDR3 protein: CASSRKGDRLGNTIYF. In DNA, the CDR3 is TGTGCCAGCAGCCGAAAGGGCGACAGACTCGGAAACACCATATATTTT.

V is TRBV5-1 and J is TRBJ1-4, with TRBD1 matching over 8 bases. This CDR3 is 17 amino acids long. V lost 4 bases to trimming and J lost 8 bases; unmatched junction nucleotides: 16. Germline V lookup: CDR1 SGHRS, CDR2 YFSETQ. The CDR3 sequence is CASSTGTGGGAGEKLFF. In nucleotides, the CDR3 is TGCGCCAGCAGCACCGGGACAGGAGGAGGGGCCGGAGAAAAACTGTTTTTT.

The J gene is TRBJ2-1, the V gene TRBV28; 8 bases match TRBD1. Germline CDR1 is MDHEN and CDR2 is SYDVKM. Trimming took 4 bases from V and 4 from J; bases not matched to a gene: 9. The CDR3 has 16 amino acids. The CDR3 nucleotides are TGTGCCAGCAGTTCAGGGGGCGAGTGGGTTTACAATGAGCAGTTCTTC. Translation: CASSSGGEWVYNEQFF.

This clone was found once. V gene TRBV30 combines with J gene TRBJ2-7, with D hard to call. This CDR3 contains 14 residues. CDR1 GTSNPN and CDR2 SVGIG come from the germline V gene (reference sequence). V dropped 0 bases and J dropped 0 bases, with 9 bases sitting between them. Here the CDR3 reads CAWSVDWSSYEQYF. As DNA, the CDR3 is TGTGCCTGGAGTGTAGACTGGAGCTCCTACGAGCAGTACTTC.

The chain couples TRBV7-9 to TRBJ2-7; no clear D gene. Trimming took 2 bases from V and 3 from J, leaving 8 bases between them. The germline V gene encodes CDR1 SEHNR and CDR2 FQNEAQ (reference sequence). There are 13 residues in the CDR3. CDR3 region: CASSLSINYEQYF. The CDR3 DNA reads TGTGCCAGCAGCTTATCTATAAACTACGAGCAGTACTTC.

This rearrangement joins TRBV7-9 to TRBJ1-5; the D gene is possibly TRBD1 (5 bases). The germline gives CDR1 SEHNR, CDR2 FQNEAQ (reference sequence). The CDR3 consists of 19 residues. Trimming stripped 0 bases from V and 0 bases from J, with 18 bases between. CDR3: CASSLAWGRTTDSNQPQHF. CDR3 in DNA: TGTGCCAGCAGCTTAGCTTGGGGCCGGACCACAGATAGCAATCAGCCCCAGCATTTT.

This clone was recorded once. J is TRBJ2-7 and V is TRBV5-1; 9 bases align to TRBD1. The CDR3 is made up of 14 amino acids. V was pared by 4 bases and J by 5 bases, with 7 bases of the junction left unmatched. Germline-derived CDR1 and CDR2 are SGHRS and YFSETQ. The CDR3 region is CASSPGQGTNEQYF. The CDR3 DNA reads TGCGCCAGCAGCCCCGGACAGGGGACGAACGAGCAGTACTTC. The whole variable domain, remainder taken from reference TRBV5-1 and TRBJ2-7, is KAGVTQTPRYLIKTRGQQVTLSCSPISGHRSVSWYQQTPGQGLQFLFEYFSETQRNKGNFPGRFSGRQFSNSRSEMNVSTLELGDSALYLCASSPGQGTNEQYFGPGTRLTVT.

J is TRBJ1-1 and V is TRBV3-1 (or the pseudogene TRBV3-2), with 9 bases matching TRBD1. The J segment lost 8 bases and the V segment lost 4 bases, leaving 11 bases of the junction unmatched. The CDR3 has 15 residues. CDR1 is LGHDT and CDR2 is YNNKEL in the germline V gene (reference sequence). CDR3 amino acids: CASSLQTGGLTEAFF. The CDR3 region has the DNA TGTGCCAGCAGCCTACAGACAGGGGGTCTAACGGAAGCTTTCTTT.

The V call is TRBV6-5, the J call TRBJ1-2, with TRBD1 identical over 10 bases. In germline, CDR1 is MNHEY, CDR2 SVGAGI. The CDR3 is made up of 14 amino acids. Trimming removed 8 bases from V and 6 bases from J; junction bases left unmatched: 9. Here the CDR3 reads CASGTPGTGDGYTF. CDR3 DNA sequence: TGTGCCAGCGGAACGCCCGGGACAGGGGATGGCTACACCTTC.

This chain joins TRBV20-1 and TRBJ1-5; D is perhaps TRBD1 (6 bases). Germline CDR1 and CDR2: DFQATT and SNEGSKA (reference sequence). V lost 3 bases and J 2 bases, leaving 14 bases between the germline ends. This CDR3 is built from 15 residues. The CDR3 DNA sequence: TGCAGTGCTAGTTTCTCTTCAGGGGGCAATCAGCCCCAGCATTTT. Its protein is CSASFSSGGNQPQHF.

This chain joins TRBV11-2 and TRBJ1-1; TRBD1 matches at 7 bases. The V gene end was trimmed by 1 base and the J gene end by 4 bases; junction bases not matched to a gene: 0. This CDR3 has 13 amino acids. The germline CDR1 and CDR2 sequences are SGHAT and FQNNGV. CDR3 bases: TGTGCCAGCAGCTTAGCAGGGGGCACTGAAGCTTTCTTT. Residues: CASSLAGGTEAFF.

V is TRBV29-1 and J is TRBJ1-4; D unresolved. The CDR3 length is 13 residues. The germline gives CDR1 SQVTM, CDR2 ANQGSEA. V was pared by 6 bases and J by 4 bases, with 12 bases between. In DNA, the CDR3 is TGCAGCGTCCCAAGTGGACTTAATGAAAAACTGTTTTTT. As protein: CSVPSGLNEKLFF.

V and J are TRBV5-4 and TRBJ2-7; TRBD1 aligns across 7 bases. The germline CDR1 and CDR2 sequences are SGHNT and YYREEE (reference sequence). The CDR3 is made up of 13 amino acids. Trimming cost V 4 bases and J 0 bases; bases outside gene matches: 1. The CDR3 nucleotides read TGTGCCAGCAGCAACAGGGGCTCCTACGAGCAGTACTTC. Its translation is CASSNRGSYEQYF. Together with reference TRBV5-4 and TRBJ2-7, the CDR3 gives the full variable domain: ETGVTQSPTHLIKTRGQQVTLRCSSQSGHNTVSWYQQALGQGPQFIFQYYREEENGRGNFPPRFSGLQFPNYSSELNVNALELDDSALYLCASSNRGSYEQYFGPGTRLTVT.